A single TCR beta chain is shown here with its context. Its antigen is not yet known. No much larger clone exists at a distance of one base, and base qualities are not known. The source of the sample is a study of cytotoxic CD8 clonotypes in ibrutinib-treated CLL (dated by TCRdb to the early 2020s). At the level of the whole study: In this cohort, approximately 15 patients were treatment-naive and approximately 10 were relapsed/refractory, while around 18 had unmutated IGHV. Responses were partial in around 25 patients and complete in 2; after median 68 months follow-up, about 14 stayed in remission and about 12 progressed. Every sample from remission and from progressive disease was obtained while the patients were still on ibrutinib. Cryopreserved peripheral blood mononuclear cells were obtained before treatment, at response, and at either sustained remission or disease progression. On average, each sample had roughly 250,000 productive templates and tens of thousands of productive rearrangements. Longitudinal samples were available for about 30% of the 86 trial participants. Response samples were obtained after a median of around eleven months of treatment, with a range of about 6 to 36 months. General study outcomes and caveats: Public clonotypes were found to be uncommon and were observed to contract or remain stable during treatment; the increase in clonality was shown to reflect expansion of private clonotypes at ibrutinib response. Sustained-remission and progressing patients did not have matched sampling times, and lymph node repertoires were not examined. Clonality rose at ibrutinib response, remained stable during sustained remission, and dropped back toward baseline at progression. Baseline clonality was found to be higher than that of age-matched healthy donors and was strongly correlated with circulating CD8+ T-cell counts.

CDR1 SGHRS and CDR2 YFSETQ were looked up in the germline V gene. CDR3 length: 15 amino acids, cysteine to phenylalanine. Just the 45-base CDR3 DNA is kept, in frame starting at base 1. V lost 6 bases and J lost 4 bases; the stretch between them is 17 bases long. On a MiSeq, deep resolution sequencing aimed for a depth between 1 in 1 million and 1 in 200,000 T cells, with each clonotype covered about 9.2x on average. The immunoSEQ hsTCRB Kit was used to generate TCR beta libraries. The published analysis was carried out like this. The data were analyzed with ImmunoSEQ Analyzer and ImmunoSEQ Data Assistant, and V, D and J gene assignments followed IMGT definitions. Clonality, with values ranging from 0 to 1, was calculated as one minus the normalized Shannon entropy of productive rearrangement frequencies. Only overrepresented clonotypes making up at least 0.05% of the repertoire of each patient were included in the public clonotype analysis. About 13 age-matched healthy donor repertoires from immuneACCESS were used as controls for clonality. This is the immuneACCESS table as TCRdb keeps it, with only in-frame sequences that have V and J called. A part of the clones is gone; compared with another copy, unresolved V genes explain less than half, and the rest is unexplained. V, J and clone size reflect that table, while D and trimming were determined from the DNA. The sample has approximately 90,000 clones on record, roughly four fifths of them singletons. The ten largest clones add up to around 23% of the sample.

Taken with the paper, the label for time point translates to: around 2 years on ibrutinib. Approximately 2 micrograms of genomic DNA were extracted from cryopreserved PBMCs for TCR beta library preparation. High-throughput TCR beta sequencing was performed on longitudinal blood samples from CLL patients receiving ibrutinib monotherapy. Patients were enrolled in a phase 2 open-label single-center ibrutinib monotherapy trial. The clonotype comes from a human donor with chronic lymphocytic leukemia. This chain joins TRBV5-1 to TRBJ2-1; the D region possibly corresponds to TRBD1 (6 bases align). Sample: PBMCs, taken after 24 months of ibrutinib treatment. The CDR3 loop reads CASTPSGTTYNEQFF. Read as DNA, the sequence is TGCGCCAGCACCCCCTCCGGGACAACATACAATGAGCAGTTCTTC.